This T cell receptor beta chain was retrieved from a study of T cell repertoires in cytomegalovirus infection. Study at large: CMV infection together with matching HLA type was indicated by public TCR beta signatures.

Study results and caveats: The study identified carriers of CMV plus the relevant HLA from cumulative public TCR beta family frequency. There were HLA-C-restricted CMV-specific TCR beta clonotypes dominating the ex vivo response.

Points on this clonotype: The antigen is undetermined.

TCRdb passed the reads through MiXCR, listing each CDR3 protein once. The sample contains more than 400,000 distinct CDR3 sequences, approximately 25% of which appear only once. V lost 0 bases, J lost 10 bases, and 7 bases lay in between. Germline-derived CDR1 and CDR2 are SNHLY and FYNNEI. This CDR3 has 12 amino acids. The rearrangement links TRBV2 to TRBJ2-1; weak D call: TRBD1 (6 bases). Sequences were obtained from PBMCs. The receptor was isolated from a human donor in good health (CMV status not recorded). Some clones in this sample may be carry-over from other donors' samples. The CDR3 protein is CASSEAGTEQFF. Written as DNA, the CDR3 is TGTGCCAGCAGTGAAGCAGGGACAGAGCAGTTCTTC.